This T cell receptor beta chain comes out of a study of cytomegalovirus exposure and HLA in healthy donors. Broader study findings: The study listed under 200 cytomegalovirus-associated TCR beta chains. Many donors shared some public TCRs, even though most TCR sequences were rare. It was confirmed in vitro that a few of the CMV-associated chains were specific for CMV antigens.

The CDR3 spans 14 residues. Between the trimmed V and J ends, which lost 6 bases and 2 bases, there was a span of 10 bases. From germline, CDR1 is SNHLY and CDR2 FYNNEI. The table came from immunoSEQ multiplex PCR; TCRdb's copy has only in-frame clones and leaves some out. The table lists 100,000 to 150,000 clones, around 94% of them singletons. Notes on this clone: Its antigen is currently unknown.

Sequencing was carried out using PBMCs. The sequence came from a woman aged 18-29 years in good health and CMV-seronegative. The chain links TRBV2 to TRBJ2-2; D gene uncertain. The CDR3 nucleotides read TGTGCCAGCAGGGCAGAATTTAACACCGGGGAGCTGTTTTTT. This translates into CASRAEFNTGELFF.